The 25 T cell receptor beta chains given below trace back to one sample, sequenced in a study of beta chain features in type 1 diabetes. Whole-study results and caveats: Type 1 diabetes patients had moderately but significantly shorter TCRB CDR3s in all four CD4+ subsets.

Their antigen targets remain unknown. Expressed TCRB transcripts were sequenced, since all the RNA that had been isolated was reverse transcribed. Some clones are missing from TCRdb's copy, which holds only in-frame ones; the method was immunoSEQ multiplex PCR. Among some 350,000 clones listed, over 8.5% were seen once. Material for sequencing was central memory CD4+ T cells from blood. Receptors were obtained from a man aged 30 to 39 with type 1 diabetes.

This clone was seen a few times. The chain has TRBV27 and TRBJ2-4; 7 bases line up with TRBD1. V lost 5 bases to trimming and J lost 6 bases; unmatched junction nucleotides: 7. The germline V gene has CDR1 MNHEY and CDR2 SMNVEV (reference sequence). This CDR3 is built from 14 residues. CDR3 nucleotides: TGTGCCAGCAGTAACCGACCAGGGGGAAACATTCAGTACTTC. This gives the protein CASSNRPGGNIQYF.

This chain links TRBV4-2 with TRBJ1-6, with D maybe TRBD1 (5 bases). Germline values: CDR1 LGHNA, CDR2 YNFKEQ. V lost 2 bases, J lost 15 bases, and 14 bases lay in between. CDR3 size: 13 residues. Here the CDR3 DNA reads TGTGCCAGCAGCCAACGTTTAGGGGACCTCCTCCACTTT. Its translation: CASSQRLGDLLHF.

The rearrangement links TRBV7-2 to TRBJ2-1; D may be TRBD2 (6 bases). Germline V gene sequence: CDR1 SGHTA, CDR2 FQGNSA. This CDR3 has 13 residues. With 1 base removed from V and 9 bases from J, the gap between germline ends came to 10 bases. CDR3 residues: CASSLGGVIEQFF. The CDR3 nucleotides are TGTGCCAGCAGCTTAGGGGGGGTGATTGAGCAGTTCTTC.

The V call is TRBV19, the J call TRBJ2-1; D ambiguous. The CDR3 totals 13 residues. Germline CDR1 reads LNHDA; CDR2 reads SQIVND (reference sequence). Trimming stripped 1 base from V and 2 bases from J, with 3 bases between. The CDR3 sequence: CASSIGAYNEQFF. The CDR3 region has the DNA TGTGCCAGTAGTATAGGAGCCTACAATGAGCAGTTCTTC.

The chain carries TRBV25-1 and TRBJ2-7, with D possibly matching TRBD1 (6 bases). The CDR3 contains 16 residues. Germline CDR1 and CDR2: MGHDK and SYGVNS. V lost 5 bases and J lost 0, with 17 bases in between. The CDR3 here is CASSPGTGYSSYEQYF. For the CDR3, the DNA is TGTGCCAGCAGTCCGGGCACAGGGTACTCCTCCTACGAGCAGTACTTC.

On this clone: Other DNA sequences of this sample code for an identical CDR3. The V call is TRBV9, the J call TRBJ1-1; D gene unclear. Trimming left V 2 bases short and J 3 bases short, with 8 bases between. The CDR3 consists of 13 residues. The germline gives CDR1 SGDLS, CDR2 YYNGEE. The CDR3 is CASSVGQDTEAFF. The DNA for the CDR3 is TGTGCCAGCAGCGTGGGCCAGGACACTGAAGCTTTCTTT.

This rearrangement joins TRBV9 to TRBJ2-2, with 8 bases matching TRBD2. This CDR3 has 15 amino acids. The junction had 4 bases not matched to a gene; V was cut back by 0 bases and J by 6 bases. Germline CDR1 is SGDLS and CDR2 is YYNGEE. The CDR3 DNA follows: TGTGCCAGCAGCGTAGGACAAGCGGGAGCCGGGGAGCTGTTTTTT. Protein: CASSVGQAGAGELFF.

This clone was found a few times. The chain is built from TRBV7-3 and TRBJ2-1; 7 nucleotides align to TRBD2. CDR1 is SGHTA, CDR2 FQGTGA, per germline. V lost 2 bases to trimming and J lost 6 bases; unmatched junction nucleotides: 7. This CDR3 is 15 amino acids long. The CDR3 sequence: CASSLVLPGGNEQFF. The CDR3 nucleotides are TGTGCCAGCAGCTTAGTCCTCCCGGGGGGCAATGAGCAGTTCTTC.

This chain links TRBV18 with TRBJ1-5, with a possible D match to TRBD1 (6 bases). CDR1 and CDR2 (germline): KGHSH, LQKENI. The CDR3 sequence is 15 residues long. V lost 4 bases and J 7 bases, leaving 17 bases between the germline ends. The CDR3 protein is CASSLNGGLGQPQHF. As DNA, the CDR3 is TGTGCCAGCTCACTGAATGGGGGGCTGGGACAGCCCCAGCATTTT.

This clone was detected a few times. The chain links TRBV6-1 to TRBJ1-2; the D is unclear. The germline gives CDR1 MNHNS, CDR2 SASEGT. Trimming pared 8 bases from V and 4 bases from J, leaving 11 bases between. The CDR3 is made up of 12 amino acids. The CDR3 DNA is TGTGCCAGCTCAACCCTCGGCTATGGCTACACCTTC. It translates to CASSTLGYGYTF.

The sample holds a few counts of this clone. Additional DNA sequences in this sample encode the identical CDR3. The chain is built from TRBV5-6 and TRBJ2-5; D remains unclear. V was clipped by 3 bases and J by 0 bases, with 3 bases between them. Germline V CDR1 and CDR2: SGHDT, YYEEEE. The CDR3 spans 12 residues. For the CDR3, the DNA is TGTGCCAGCAGCTCGTACCAAGAGACCCAGTACTTC. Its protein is CASSSYQETQYF.

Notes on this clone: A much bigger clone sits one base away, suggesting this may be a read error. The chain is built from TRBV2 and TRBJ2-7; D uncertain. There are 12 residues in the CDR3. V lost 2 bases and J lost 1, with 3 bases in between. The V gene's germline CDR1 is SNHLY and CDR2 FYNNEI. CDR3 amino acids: CASSEQSYEQYF. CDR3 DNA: TGTGCCAGCAGTGAACAGTCCTACGAGCAGTACTTC.

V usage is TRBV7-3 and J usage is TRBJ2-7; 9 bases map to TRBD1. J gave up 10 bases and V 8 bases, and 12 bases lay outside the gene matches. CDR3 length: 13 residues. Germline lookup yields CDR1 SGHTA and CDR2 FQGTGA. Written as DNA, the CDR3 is TGTGCCAGCTCCGAGGGACAGGGCCTTAACCAGTACTTC. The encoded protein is CASSEGQGLNQYF.

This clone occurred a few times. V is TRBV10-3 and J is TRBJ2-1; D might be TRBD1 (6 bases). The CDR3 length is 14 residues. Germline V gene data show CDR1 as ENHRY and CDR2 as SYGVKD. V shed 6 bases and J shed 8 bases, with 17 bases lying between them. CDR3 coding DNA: TGTGCCATCAGGCCTACAGGGACAACGGATGAGCAGTTCTTC. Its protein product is CAIRPTGTTDEQFF.

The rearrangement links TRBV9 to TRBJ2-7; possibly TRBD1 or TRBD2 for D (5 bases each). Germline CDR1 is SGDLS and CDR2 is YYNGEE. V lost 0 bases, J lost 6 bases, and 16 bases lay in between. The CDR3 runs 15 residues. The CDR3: CASSVERGPPGEQYF. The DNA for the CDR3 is TGTGCCAGCAGCGTAGAGAGGGGCCCCCCTGGCGAGCAGTACTTC.

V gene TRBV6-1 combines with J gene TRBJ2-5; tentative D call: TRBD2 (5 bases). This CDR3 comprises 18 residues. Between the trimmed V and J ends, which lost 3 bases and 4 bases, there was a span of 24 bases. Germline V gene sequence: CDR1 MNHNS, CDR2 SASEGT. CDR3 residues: CASSDWERDSGIRETQYF. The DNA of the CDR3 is TGTGCCAGCAGTGATTGGGAGCGTGACTCGGGGATCAGAGAGACCCAGTACTTC.

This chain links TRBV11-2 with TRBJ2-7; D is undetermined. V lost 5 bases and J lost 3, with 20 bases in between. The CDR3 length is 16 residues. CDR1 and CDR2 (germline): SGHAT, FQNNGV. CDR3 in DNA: TGTGCCAGCAGCCCGTCGATAACCCCGCCAATCTACGAGCAGTACTTC. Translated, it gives CASSPSITPPIYEQYF.

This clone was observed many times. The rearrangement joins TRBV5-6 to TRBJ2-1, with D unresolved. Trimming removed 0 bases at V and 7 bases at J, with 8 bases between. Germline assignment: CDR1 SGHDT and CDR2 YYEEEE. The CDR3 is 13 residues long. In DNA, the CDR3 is TGTGCCAGCAGCTTGGCTTTGGGGAATGAGCAGTTCTTC. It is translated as CASSLALGNEQFF.

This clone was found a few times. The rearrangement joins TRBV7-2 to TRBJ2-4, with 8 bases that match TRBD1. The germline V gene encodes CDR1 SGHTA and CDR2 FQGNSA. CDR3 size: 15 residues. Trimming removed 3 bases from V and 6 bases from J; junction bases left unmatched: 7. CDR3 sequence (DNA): TGTGCCAGCAGCTTTGGGACAGGTTGGGGAAACATTCAGTACTTC. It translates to CASSFGTGWGNIQYF.

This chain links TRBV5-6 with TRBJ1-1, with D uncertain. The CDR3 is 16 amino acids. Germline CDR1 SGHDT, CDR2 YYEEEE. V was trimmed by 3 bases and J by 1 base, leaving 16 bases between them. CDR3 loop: CASSSRRRFWNTEAFF. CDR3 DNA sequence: TGTGCCAGCAGCTCTCGGCGGAGATTCTGGAACACTGAAGCTTTCTTT.

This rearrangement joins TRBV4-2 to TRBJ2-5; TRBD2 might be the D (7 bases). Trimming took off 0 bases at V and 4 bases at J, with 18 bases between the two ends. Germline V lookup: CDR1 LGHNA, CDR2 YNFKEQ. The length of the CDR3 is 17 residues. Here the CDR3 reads CASSQERGEGPRETQYF. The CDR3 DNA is TGTGCCAGCAGCCAAGAAAGGGGGGAGGGCCCCAGAGAGACCCAGTACTTC.

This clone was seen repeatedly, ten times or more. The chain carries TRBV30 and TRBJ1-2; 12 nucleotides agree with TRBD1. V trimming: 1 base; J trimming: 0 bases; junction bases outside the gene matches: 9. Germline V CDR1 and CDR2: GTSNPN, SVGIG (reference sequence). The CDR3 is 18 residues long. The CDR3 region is CAWSGKGTGGPANYGYTF. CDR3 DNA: TGTGCCTGGAGTGGGAAGGGGACAGGGGGCCCCGCTAACTATGGCTACACCTTC.

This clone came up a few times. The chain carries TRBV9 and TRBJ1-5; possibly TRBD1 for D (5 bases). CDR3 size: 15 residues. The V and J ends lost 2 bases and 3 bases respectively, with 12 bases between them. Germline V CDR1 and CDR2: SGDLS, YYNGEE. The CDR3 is CASSVNPGFNQPQHF. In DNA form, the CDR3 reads TGTGCCAGCAGCGTTAACCCAGGGTTCAATCAGCCCCAGCATTTT.

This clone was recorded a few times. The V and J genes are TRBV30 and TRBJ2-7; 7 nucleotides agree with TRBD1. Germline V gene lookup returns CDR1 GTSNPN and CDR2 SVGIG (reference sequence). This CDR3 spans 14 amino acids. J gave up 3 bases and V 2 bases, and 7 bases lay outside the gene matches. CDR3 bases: TGTGCCTGGAGTCCCGGGACAGCAAACTACGAGCAGTACTTC. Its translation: CAWSPGTANYEQYF.

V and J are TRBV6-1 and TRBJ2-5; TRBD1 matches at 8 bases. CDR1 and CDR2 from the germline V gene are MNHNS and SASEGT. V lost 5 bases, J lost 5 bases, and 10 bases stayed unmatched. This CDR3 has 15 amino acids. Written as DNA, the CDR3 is TGTGCCAGCAGTCGCAGGACAGGGTCCAGGGAGACCCAGTACTTC. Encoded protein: CASSRRTGSRETQYF.